These 11 T cell receptor beta chains came from one sample sequenced in a study of T cell repertoires in cytomegalovirus infection. Their specific antigens are unknown. A single record per CDR3 protein comes from TCRdb applying MiXCR to the reads. The sample contains hundreds of thousands of distinct CDR3 sequences, about 44% of which appear only once. The input for sequencing was cultured PBMCs, taken from culture after CMV antigen stimulation. Receptor source: a human donor in good health (CMV status not recorded). Some clones in this sample may be carry-over from other donors' samples.

The V gene is TRBV4-2, the J gene TRBJ2-4; TRBD1 matches at 10 bases. This CDR3 comprises 18 residues. Germline V gene data show CDR1 as LGHNA and CDR2 as YNFKEQ. J gave up 1 base and V 4 bases, and 10 bases lay outside the gene matches. For the CDR3, the DNA is TGTGCCAGCAGCCTATCCGGGACAGGGGTTATTGCCAAAAACATTCAGTACTTC. Translating it yields CASSLSGTGVIAKNIQYF.

The V gene is TRBV19, the J gene TRBJ2-2; D is possibly TRBD1 (5 bases). The germline V gene has CDR1 LNHDA and CDR2 SQIVND (reference sequence). The length of the CDR3 is 14 residues. The ends were cut back, 3 bases at V and 1 base at J, with 6 bases in the middle. CDR3 residues: CASSIDRNTGELFF. The DNA of the CDR3 is TGTGCCAGTAGTATCGACAGGAACACCGGGGAGCTGTTTTTT.

This clonotype has a handful of counts. The DNA for the CDR3 is TGTGCCAGCAGTTTTGGCCAGGGTGAAGCTTTCTTT. Translation gives CASSFGQGEAFF. The rearrangement links TRBV28 to TRBJ1-1; a weak D match, TRBD1 (5 bases). The germline V gene encodes CDR1 MDHEN and CDR2 SYDVKM. Trimming shortened V by 3 bases and J by 7 bases, and 9 bases separated the two germline ends. This CDR3 spans 12 amino acids. Full variable domain (rest looked up from reference TRBV28 and TRBJ1-1): DVKVTQSSRYLVKRTGEKVFLECVQDMDHENMFWYRQDPGLGLRLIYFSYDVKMKEKGDIPEGYSVSREKKERFSLILESASTNQTSMYLCASSFGQGEAFFGQGTRLTVV.

This clonotype showed up just a few times. This CDR3 is CASRVGTNTGELFF. The DNA for the CDR3 is TGTGCCAGCAGGGTAGGGACCAACACCGGGGAGCTGTTTTTT. The V call is TRBV28, the J call TRBJ2-2; D could derive from TRBD1 or TRBD2 (5 bases each). V dropped 6 bases and J dropped 2 bases, with 10 bases sitting between them. The CDR3 is 14 amino acids. Germline values: CDR1 MDHEN, CDR2 SYDVKM.

This clonotype turned up a few times. The chain uses TRBV6-6 and TRBJ2-1, with D possibly matching TRBD1 (5 bases). The germline CDR1 and CDR2 sequences are MNHNY and SVGAGI (reference sequence). There are 12 residues in the CDR3. The V gene lost 3 bases and the J gene lost 12 bases, with 12 bases spanning the gap. CDR3 bases: TGTGCCAGCAGTTATTCCCCGCAGGGGCAGTTCTTC. It yields the protein CASSYSPQGQFF.

The CDR3 reads CASSPLSRPEAFF. As DNA, the CDR3 is TGTGCCAGCTCACCACTTAGCCGACCCGAAGCTTTCTTT. The V call is TRBV18, the J call TRBJ1-1; D unclear. Per the germline V gene, CDR1 is KGHSH and CDR2 is LQKENI. The CDR3 totals 13 residues. Trimming took off 1 base at V and 8 bases at J, with 11 bases between the two ends.

This clonotype was detected only a few times. The V gene is TRBV7-2, the J gene TRBJ2-7; TRBD2 agrees at 7 bases. The trim removed 1 base at V and 3 bases at J, leaving 9 bases unmatched. Germline V gene sequence: CDR1 SGHTA, CDR2 FQGNSA. This CDR3 is 16 amino acids long. CDR3 in amino acids: CASSLVFPGGGYEQYF. In DNA form, the CDR3 reads TGTGCCAGCAGCTTAGTTTTTCCGGGGGGAGGCTACGAGCAGTACTTC.

This clonotype came up a few times. J is TRBJ1-3 and V is TRBV19; unclear D gene. Germline CDR1 is LNHDA and CDR2 is SQIVND (reference sequence). V was pared by 8 bases and J by 9 bases, with 11 bases between. CDR3 length equals 11 residues. DNA of the CDR3: TGTGCCAGTCGGACGGTAGGCACCATATATTTT. It specifies CASRTVGTIYF.

The chain uses TRBV6-2 or TRBV6-3 and TRBJ2-5; 8 bases fit TRBD1. CDR3 length equals 16 residues. V gave up 6 bases and J gave up 5 bases; unmatched junction bases: 14. Germline CDR1 is MNHEY and CDR2 is SVGEGT. Here the CDR3 reads CASSHPGRGRSETQYF. The CDR3 region has the DNA TGTGCCAGCAGCCACCCCGGCAGGGGGCGATCGGAGACCCAGTACTTC.

The V and J genes are TRBV18 and TRBJ2-3; 9 bases are shared with TRBD2. The length of the CDR3 is 16 residues. Unmatched junction bases numbered 4, after V lost 3 bases and J lost 0 bases. From germline, CDR1 is KGHSH and CDR2 LQKENI. In DNA form, the CDR3 reads TGTGCCAGCTCACCCGCAGCGGGGGGTAGCACAGATACGCAGTATTTT. This encodes CASSPAAGGSTDTQYF.

V is TRBV5-6 and J is TRBJ2-1, with TRBD2 as a possible D gene (7 bases). V lost 0 bases and J lost 6, with 16 bases in between. The CDR3 runs 16 residues. Germline V gene data show CDR1 as SGHDT and CDR2 as YYEEEE. The CDR3 region has the DNA TGTGCCAGCAGCTTGGTGGGGGGGCCTAGCTTCAATGAGCAGTTCTTC. It translates to CASSLVGGPSFNEQFF.